Shown below are 16 T cell receptor beta chains from a single sample sequenced in a study of blood T cell repertoires in COVID-19. TCRdb keeps only in-frame clones here, not all; method: immunoSEQ multiplex PCR. Among 300,000 to 400,000 clones listed, around 88% were seen once. Material for sequencing was peripheral blood. The receptors here all came from a man aged 30 to 45 with active or convalescent COVID-19.

The CDR3 DNA reads as TGTGCCAGCAGTCCGGCACCGGGACTAGCGGGGGATTACACAGATACGCAGTATTTT. Encoded protein: CASSPAPGLAGDYTDTQYF. This sequence joins TRBV6-2 or TRBV6-3 and TRBJ2-3; TRBD2 matches at 14 bases. The V segment lost 5 bases and the J segment 2 bases; nucleotides outside the gene matches: 12. This CDR3 spans 19 amino acids. Germline V CDR1 and CDR2: MNHEY, SVGEGT.

As for this clone: The sample holds other DNA sequences that translate to the same CDR3. The chain joins TRBV6-2 or TRBV6-3 to TRBJ1-2; weak D call: TRBD1 (6 bases). V was cut by 6 bases and J by 5 bases, with 16 bases left in between. The CDR3 is 14 residues long. Germline CDR1 is MNHEY and CDR2 is SVGEGT. Here the CDR3 reads CASSPPDRTYGYTF. CDR3 sequence (DNA): TGTGCCAGCAGCCCACCCGACAGGACTTATGGCTACACCTTC.

This clone has just a few counts. The chain links TRBV3-1 (or the pseudogene TRBV3-2) to TRBJ2-7; 9 nucleotides match TRBD2. Germline V CDR1 and CDR2: LGHDT, YNNKEL (reference sequence). The CDR3 has 14 amino acids. The trim removed 4 bases at V and 7 bases at J, leaving 8 bases unmatched. The CDR3 region is CASSLAGEPREQYF. Written as DNA, the CDR3 is TGTGCCAGCAGCCTAGCGGGAGAGCCAAGGGAGCAGTACTTC.

This chain uses TRBV5-4 with TRBJ1-1; 7 bases match TRBD1. Germline V gene lookup returns CDR1 SGHNT and CDR2 YYREEE (reference sequence). J gave up 5 bases and V 5 bases, and 6 bases lay outside the gene matches. CDR3 length: 13 amino acids. Written as DNA, the CDR3 is TGTGCCAGCAGTCTCACAGGGGAGACTGAAGCTTTCTTT. This encodes CASSLTGETEAFF. Together with reference TRBV5-4 and TRBJ1-1, the CDR3 gives the full variable domain: ETGVTQSPTHLIKTRGQQVTLRCSSQSGHNTVSWYQQALGQGPQFIFQYYREEENGRGNFPPRFSGLQFPNYSSELNVNALELDDSALYLCASSLTGETEAFFGQGTRLTVV.

V and J are TRBV19 and TRBJ2-2; a possible D gene is TRBD2 (7 bases). The germline V gene has CDR1 LNHDA and CDR2 SQIVND (reference sequence). The CDR3 is 17 residues long. Trimming removed 2 bases at V and 7 bases at J, with 20 bases between. The CDR3: CASSIREVGGYGGELFF. The CDR3 coding sequence is TGTGCCAGTAGTATACGGGAGGTAGGGGGGTACGGCGGGGAGCTGTTTTTT.

The J gene is TRBJ2-5, the V gene TRBV5-4; D may be TRBD2 (6 bases). The CDR3 loop spans 14 amino acids. Germline values: CDR1 SGHNT, CDR2 YYREEE (reference sequence). Trimming stripped 3 bases from V and 4 bases from J, with 13 bases between. DNA for the CDR3: TGTGCCAGCAGCTCAACGGACTACCCAGAGACCCAGTACTTC. Translating it yields CASSSTDYPETQYF. The full variable domain, in which reference TRBV5-4 and TRBJ2-5 provide the parts outside the CDR3, is ETGVTQSPTHLIKTRGQQVTLRCSSQSGHNTVSWYQQALGQGPQFIFQYYREEENGRGNFPPRFSGLQFPNYSSELNVNALELDDSALYLCASSSTDYPETQYFGPGTRLLVL.

This clone was recorded a few times. The genes are TRBV19 and TRBJ1-1, with D uncertain. The ends were cut back, 1 base at V and 2 bases at J, with 8 bases in the middle. From germline, CDR1 is LNHDA and CDR2 SQIVND (reference sequence). The CDR3 has 14 residues. CDR3 region: CASSIVRVNTEAFF. CDR3 bases: TGTGCCAGTAGTATAGTCCGAGTCAACACTGAAGCTTTCTTT.

The chain carries TRBV5-1 and TRBJ1-6, with D tentatively TRBD1 (5 bases). Germline CDR1 and CDR2: SGHRS and YFSETQ. This CDR3 is built from 16 residues. Trimming shortened V by 4 bases and J by 10 bases, and 21 bases separated the two germline ends. DNA of the CDR3: TGCGCCAGCAGCCCCCGGGGTACCGGGGGAGTCTCACCCCTCCACTTT. Translating gives CASSPRGTGGVSPLHF.

The rearrangement links TRBV4-1 to TRBJ2-7; 10 positions match TRBD2. Germline loops: CDR1 MGHRA, CDR2 YSYEKL. The CDR3 runs to 14 residues. Trimming cost V 2 bases and J 5 bases; bases outside gene matches: 3. The CDR3 loop is CASSQRLAGNEQYF. CDR3 sequence (DNA): TGCGCCAGCAGCCAAAGACTAGCGGGCAACGAGCAGTACTTC.

The rearrangement joins TRBV29-1 to TRBJ1-4; TRBD1 matches 7 bases. The length of the CDR3 is 18 residues. Germline V gene lookup returns CDR1 SQVTM and CDR2 ANQGSEA. After removal of 6 bases from V and 0 bases from J, the junction contained 16 bases not matched to a gene. The CDR3 DNA sequence: TGCAGCGTCGTTGCGTCCAGGGACAGCCTTGCAACTAATGAAAAACTGTTTTTT. It is translated as CSVVASRDSLATNEKLFF. The full variable domain, its missing parts supplied by reference TRBV29-1 and TRBJ1-4, is SAVISQKPSRDICQRGTSLTIQCQVDSQVTMMFWYRQQPGQSLTLIATANQGSEATYESGFVIDKFPISRPNLTFSTLTVSNMSPEDSSIYLCSVVASRDSLATNEKLFFGSGTQLSVL.

The chain joins TRBV2 to TRBJ2-2; D is ambiguous. Germline V lookup: CDR1 SNHLY, CDR2 FYNNEI. With 2 bases removed from V and 0 bases from J, the gap between germline ends came to 4 bases. The CDR3 consists of 14 residues. This CDR3 is CASSELANTGELFF. As DNA, the CDR3 is TGTGCCAGCAGTGAACTAGCGAACACCGGGGAGCTGTTTTTT.

This chain links TRBV28 with TRBJ2-2; the match to TRBD2 covers 8 bases. Germline lookup yields CDR1 MDHEN and CDR2 SYDVKM. V shed 6 bases and J 5 bases; nucleotides not matched to a gene: 8. The CDR3 length is 15 residues. The CDR3 is CASRSAPGGTGELFF. CDR3 coding DNA: TGTGCCAGCAGGAGCGCCCCGGGGGGGACCGGGGAGCTGTTTTTT.

A note on this clone: Other DNA sequences in the same sample also yield this CDR3. The chain employs TRBV12-3 or TRBV12-4 and TRBJ2-7; 7 bases match TRBD1. Trimming at V came to 6 bases and at J to 4 bases, leaving 3 bases not matched to a gene. The CDR3 has 12 amino acids. CDR3 nucleotides: TGTGCCAGCAGCAACAGGGGTTACGAGCAGTACTTC. Encoded protein: CASSNRGYEQYF.

The chain links TRBV4-2 to TRBJ1-5; no firm D call. The CDR3 has 12 amino acids. CDR1 is LGHNA and CDR2 is YNFKEQ in the germline V gene. Trimming shortened V by 6 bases and J by 4 bases, and 7 bases separated the two germline ends. The CDR3 DNA reads as TGTGCCAGCAGAGACAAAAATCAGCCCCAGCATTTT. Residues: CASRDKNQPQHF.

The V and J genes are TRBV30 and TRBJ2-1, with TRBD2 matching 16 bases. The CDR3 length is 19 residues. J gave up 0 bases and V 2 bases, and 7 bases lay outside the gene matches. The germline V gene has CDR1 GTSNPN and CDR2 SVGIG (reference sequence). This CDR3 is CAWSPPGLAGGSSYNEQFF. The CDR3 nucleotides are TGTGCCTGGAGTCCCCCGGGACTAGCGGGGGGGAGCTCCTACAATGAGCAGTTCTTC.

CDR3 loop: CASSLGGRSETYEQYF. CDR3 bases: TGCGCCAGCAGCTTGGGGGGCCGATCTGAAACCTACGAGCAGTACTTC. V usage is TRBV5-1 and J usage is TRBJ2-7, with D tentatively TRBD1 (5 bases). This CDR3 region has 16 residues. Germline V lookup: CDR1 SGHRS, CDR2 YFSETQ. V lost 0 bases to trimming and J lost 2 bases, with 15 bases between them.